What follows describes a single TCR beta chain. V dropped 0 bases and J dropped 6; count of bases not matched to a gene: 11. The V gene's germline CDR1 is SGHNT and CDR2 YYREEE (reference sequence). The CDR3 has 18 amino acids. This specimen belongs to a study of blood T cell repertoires in COVID-19. Sequencing was performed with immunoSEQ multiplex PCR; in TCRdb, only in-frame clones are kept and a portion is missing. The repertoire holds 120,000 or so clones, with under 80% as singletons. This chain connects TRBV5-4 to TRBJ2-3, with TRBD2 matching 12 bases. This sequence originates from a man aged 50 to 60 with acute or convalescent COVID-19. The sequenced sample was peripheral blood. CDR3 residues: CASSLAESSGGAGDTQYF. Here the CDR3 DNA reads TGTGCCAGCAGCTTGGCCGAATCTAGCGGGGGGGCAGGGGATACGCAGTATTTT.